This entry describes one T cell receptor beta chain. The data are from a study of response to subunit inactivated influenza vaccine. V gave up 8 bases and J gave up 2 bases, with 12 bases separating them. The germline V gene encodes CDR1 KGHSH and CDR2 LQKENI. The CDR3 contains 13 residues. TCRdb reprocessed the RT-PCR reads with MiXCR, giving one entry per CDR3 protein. The sample has more than 450,000 distinct CDR3 sequences; approximately 10% are singletons. The same data also contributed to another study, on T cells expressing NK-cell markers. Per that study: A 5'RACE template switching approach incorporating UMIs was used to make TCR beta cDNA. The CD3+CD56-NKG2C+ fraction of several donors was also led by these clonotypes. It was still unclear whether expanded NKG2C+ T cell clones were HCMV specific.

This clonotype was obtained from a man aged 45 to 65 who received an inactivated influenza vaccine. The gene calls are TRBV18 and TRBJ2-5, with D possibly being TRBD2 (6 bases). Here the sequenced sample was PBMCs from blood, taken on the day of vaccination. The CDR3 is CASALAGQETQYF. The DNA of the CDR3 is TGTGCCAGCGCCCTTGCGGGGCAAGAGACCCAGTACTTC.